The rows below give T cell receptor beta chains drawn from one sample of a study of cytomegalovirus exposure and HLA in healthy donors. Profiled with immunoSEQ multiplex PCR; TCRdb holds only in-frame clones, not every one. Here the sample spans over 95,000 clones, approximately 80% being singletons. The material sequenced was PBMCs. The receptors were gathered from a woman between 18 and 30 years old in good health and CMV-seronegative. CDR3s include the opening cysteine and the closing phenylalanine or tryptophan. A D gene is named only where the DNA matches it firmly. Size is omitted from some rows. Given values are once, few, many or a class for expanded clones.

clone size	CDR3 length	D gene	J gene	V gene	CDR3 DNA	CDR3 protein
once	14	NA	TRBJ2-3	TRBV6-6	TGTGCCAGCAGTTACGCAGGACTGAAAAGGACGCAGTATTTT	CASSYAGLKRTQYF
NA	15	NA	TRBJ2-1	TRBV4-1	TGCGCCAGCAGCCAAGATCAGGTGGGGGCGGATGAGCAGTTCTTC	CASSQDQVGADEQFF
once	16	TRBD1	TRBJ2-3	TRBV7-9	TGTGCCAGCAGCTTAGTAACAGGGGGCAGCACAGATACGCAGTATTTT	CASSLVTGGSTDTQYF
NA	16	NA	TRBJ1-2	TRBV19	TGTGCCAGTAGTACCCCTCACAGGGAAACCTCCTATGGCTACACCTTC	CASSTPHRETSYGYTF
NA	18	NA	TRBJ2-5	TRBV7-9	TGTGCCAGCAGCTTTGTCTACTTGGTCGACAGCCCCCAAGAGACCCAGTACTTC	CASSFVYLVDSPQETQYF
few	15	NA	TRBJ2-3	TRBV5-6	TGTGCCAGCAGCTTGAAGGACTGGTACACAGATACGCAGTATTTT	CASSLKDWYTDTQYF
NA	15	TRBD1	TRBJ1-5	TRBV2	TGTGCCAGCAGGGGGGGACAGGGGCAAAATCAGCCCCAGCATTTT	CASRGGQGQNQPQHF
NA	15	NA	TRBJ1-5	TRBV15	TGTGCCACCAGCAGACAGAAGGGGCACAATCAGCCCCAGCATTTT	CATSRQKGHNQPQHF
once	12	TRBD1	TRBJ1-6	TRBV2	TGTGCCAGCGGACAGGGTAATTCACCCCTCCACTTT	CASGQGNSPLHF
NA	14	NA	TRBJ2-5	TRBV19	TGTGCCAGTAGTATACAGGGTTTCCAGAACACCCAGTACTTC	CASSIQGFQNTQYF
NA	15	NA	TRBJ2-2	TRBV30	TGTGCCTGGAGTGTATCTTTCAGGGTAGCAGGGGAGCTGTTTTTT	CAWSVSFRVAGELFF
NA	12	NA	TRBJ1-1	TRBV30	TGTGCCTGGAGTGTACTCGGAGGGGAAGCTTTCTTT	CAWSVLGGEAFF